These 3 T cell receptor beta chains were all obtained from the same sample, sequenced in a study of shared clonotypes between healthy human individuals. Profiling relied on immunoSEQ multiplex PCR, and the TCRdb table lists in-frame clones only, not all of them. The data hold fewer than 1.8 million clones, with 98% observed a single time. The specimen was naive CD4+ T cells sorted from blood. Described subset: CD45RA+ positively selected. The receptors stem from a young man in good health.

This rearrangement joins TRBV28 to TRBJ1-5; 12 bases match TRBD1. There are 18 residues in the CDR3. J gave up 1 base and V 5 bases, and 9 bases lay outside the gene matches. CDR1 is MDHEN, CDR2 SYDVKM, per germline. DNA for the CDR3: TGTGCCAGCAGTCGGGGGACAGGGGGCCTCTTGAGCAATCAGCCCCAGCATTTT. The encoded protein is CASSRGTGGLLSNQPQHF.

The rearrangement uses TRBV5-1 and TRBJ2-3; D remains unclear. CDR3 length: 13 residues. Trimming shortened V by 6 bases and J by 6 bases, and 14 bases separated the two germline ends. CDR1 and CDR2 (germline): SGHRS, YFSETQ. CDR3 loop: CASNMSPTDTQYF. The CDR3 bases are TGCGCCAGCAACATGAGCCCCACGGATACGCAGTATTTT.

The rearrangement joins TRBV11-1 to TRBJ2-7; D could derive from TRBD1 or TRBD2 (5 bases each). Germline CDR1 and CDR2: SGHAT and FQDESV (reference sequence). Trimming left V 5 bases short and J 0 bases short, with 14 bases between. The CDR3 loop spans 15 amino acids. The CDR3 sequence: CASSVSGTLSYEQYF. CDR3 nucleotides: TGTGCCAGCAGCGTAAGTGGGACGCTCTCCTACGAGCAGTACTTC.